The present entry profiles one TCR beta chain with its context. These data come from a study of monozygotic twins with inflammatory bowel disease. Reprocessing the 5' RACE reads, TCRdb reports a single entry for every CDR3 protein and omits DNA. This sample contains over 130,000 distinct CDR3 sequences. Germline assignment: CDR1 DFQATT and CDR2 SNEGSKA (reference sequence). The CDR3 totals 15 residues. The sequenced sample consisted of blood. The sequence derives from a human donor with ulcerative colitis or Crohn's disease, or a healthy co-twin of an affected twin (not recorded which). The rearrangement joins TRBV20-1 to TRBJ1-4; the TCRdb call, TRBD1, lacks DNA for checking. The CDR3 loop is CSARHPGQGTEKLFF.